The clone carrying this TCR beta chain was recorded a few times. Its antigen is still unknown. This may stem from a read error, because a much larger clone lies one nucleotide away. The CDR3 is made up of 16 amino acids. Germline assignment: CDR1 SGHAT and CDR2 FQNNGV. The V gene lost 7 bases and the J gene lost 6 bases, with 22 bases spanning the gap. Germline DNA was extracted alongside blood RNA, which was obtained from unsorted whole blood. Every patient had chronic HBV infection and was treatment-naive. The data were obtained in a study of tumor-infiltrating lymphocytes in primary liver carcinoma. Researchers generated TCR beta cDNA from approximately 520 ng of total RNA, relying on a constant-region primer. Researchers made the TCR beta libraries by running three nested multiplex PCR rounds with slightly modified ARM-PCR. Both of the initial two PCR rounds ran for around 9 cycles and employed TRBV1-TRBV30 forward primers alongside a C-beta reverse primer. Using its own MiXCR run on the multiplex PCR reads, TCRdb lists one record per CDR3 protein. The data hold a few hundred thousand distinct CDR3 sequences, with about three fifths observed a single time.

General study results and limits: Against blood, tumors held a significantly higher top-250-clone fraction (p = 0.039).

The sample comprised peripheral blood. The sequence derives from a woman in her twenties or thirties with primary liver carcinoma and hepatitis B virus infection. The chain carries TRBV11-2 and TRBJ2-1; a possible D gene is TRBD1 (6 bases). CDR3: CASNWEQGKRGNEQFF. For the CDR3, the DNA is TGTGCCAGCAACTGGGAACAGGGCAAGAGGGGCAATGAGCAGTTCTTC.